This T cell receptor (beta chain) was documented in a study of blood T cell repertoires in COVID-19. Background on the study: There were acute and convalescent COVID-19 samples, and they came from the United States, Italy and Spain. Sources were T cells, B-cell-depleted T cells, or PBMCs; the material itself was cDNA or gDNA.

The V gene end was trimmed by 5 bases and the J gene end by 8 bases; junction bases not matched to a gene: 15. From germline, CDR1 is SEHNR and CDR2 FQNEAQ (reference sequence). The CDR3 loop spans 16 amino acids. Original data processing: Amplification with reference gene primers provided the estimates of nucleated cell counts. Only in-frame clones appear in the TCRdb table, and some are missing; sequencing was by immunoSEQ multiplex PCR. V, J and clone size reflect that table, while D and trimming were determined from the DNA. The sample includes approximately 300,000 clones, approximately 82% of them seen just once.

The clonotype comes from a woman aged 50 to 60 with acute or convalescent COVID-19. V gene TRBV7-9 combines with J gene TRBJ2-7; 10 positions agree with TRBD1. The sequenced material came from peripheral blood. CDR3 protein: CASSAIPGQGPQKQYF. The CDR3 DNA reads as TGTGCCAGCAGCGCCATACCGGGACAGGGGCCTCAGAAGCAGTACTTC.